Shown below are 22 T cell receptor beta chains from a single sample sequenced in a study of T cells expressing NK-cell markers. TCRdb reprocessed the 5' RACE reads and stores each CDR3 protein as one record, lacking DNA. The table lists 250,000 to 300,000 distinct CDR3 sequences. The sequenced sample was blood T cells: a sorted CD56 or NKG2C T cell subset, CD4+ or CD8+ T cells, or bulk PBMC T cells (not recorded which). The source is a man between 18 and 29 years old in good health.

The chain links TRBV7-2 to TRBJ2-3; TCRdb picks TRBD2, but there is no DNA to check that call. The CDR3 consists of 16 residues. Germline-derived CDR1 and CDR2 are SGHTA and FQGNSA. The CDR3 reads CASSLRRGSEADTQYF. The entire variable domain, with the rest obtained from reference TRBV7-2 and TRBJ2-3, is as follows: GAGVSQSPSNKVTEKGKDVELRCDPISGHTALYWYRQSLGQGLEFLIYFQGNSAPDKSGLPSDRFSAERTGGSVSTLTIQRTQQEDSAVYLCASSLRRGSEADTQYFGPGTRLTVL.

V gene TRBV10-3 combines with J gene TRBJ2-1. From germline, CDR1 is ENHRY and CDR2 SYGVKD. This CDR3 spans 12 amino acids. CDR3 loop: CAISGSVEFRLF.

The chain has TRBV10-3 and TRBJ2-3; with no DNA, the TCRdb D assignment of TRBD1 cannot be verified. Germline V lookup: CDR1 ENHRY, CDR2 SYGVKD. The CDR3 loop spans 16 amino acids. The chain's CDR3 is CAISEGGTVTPDTQYF.

V is TRBV29-1 and J is TRBJ1-1; TCRdb outputs TRBD1, but without DNA this stays unchecked. CDR1 is SQVTM and CDR2 is ANQGSEA in the germline V gene. The CDR3 has 13 amino acids. CDR3 protein: CSVESYRTYLAFF.

The chain has TRBV2 and TRBJ2-1; the TCRdb D gene call, TRBD2, has no DNA to confirm it. Germline V lookup: CDR1 SNHLY, CDR2 FYNNEI. The CDR3 consists of 15 residues. CDR3: CASRSNSPGPNEQFF. Full variable domain (remainder filled in from reference TRBV2 and TRBJ2-1): EPEVTQTPSHQVTQMGQEVILRCVPISNHLYFYWYRQILGQKVEFLVSFYNNEISEKSEIFDDQFSVERPDGSNFTLKIRSTKLEDSAMYFCASRSNSPGPNEQFFGPGTRLTVL.

This chain uses TRBV3-1 with TRBJ1-3; no DNA is available, so the TRBD1 call from TCRdb remains unchecked. This CDR3 spans 17 amino acids. The V gene's germline CDR1 is LGHDT and CDR2 YNNKEL (reference sequence). The CDR3 loop reads CASSRDSPLFSGNTIYF.

The V call is TRBV3-1, the J call TRBJ2-1; the TRBD2 assignment by TCRdb is unverifiable without DNA. This CDR3 has 20 residues. Germline V gene lookup returns CDR1 LGHDT and CDR2 YNNKEL (reference sequence). The CDR3 protein is CASSQDSRASGLSIHNEQFF.

This chain links TRBV29-1 with TRBJ2-4; the TRBD1 assignment by TCRdb is unverifiable without DNA. Per the germline V gene, CDR1 is SQVTM and CDR2 is ANQGSEA. This CDR3 is built from 15 residues. CDR3 region: CSVADRGSTKNIQYF.

This chain joins TRBV5-3 and TRBJ1-2. TRBV5-3 is an open reading frame whose function is uncertain. The CDR3 loop spans 15 amino acids. CDR3 residues: CARRWQGEGCYGYTF.

The chain employs TRBV7-8 and TRBJ1-2; TCRdb outputs TRBD1, but without DNA this stays unchecked. There are 16 residues in the CDR3. Germline CDR1 and CDR2: SGHVS and FQNEAQ. The CDR3 spells CASKLGQGGWNYGYTF.

The rearrangement links TRBV3-1 to TRBJ2-3; TCRdb's D call of TRBD2 is untestable without DNA. This CDR3 comprises 15 residues. Germline CDR1 reads LGHDT; CDR2 reads YNNKEL (reference sequence). The CDR3 here is CASSPRRLKGDTQYF.

The V call is TRBV10-3, the J call TRBJ2-6; the D call of TRBD1 rests on TCRdb alone, since no DNA is present to check it. The length of the CDR3 is 18 residues. Germline V gene lookup returns CDR1 ENHRY and CDR2 SYGVKD. CDR3 residues: CAISDAGTVKAGANVLTF.

The genes are TRBV27 and TRBJ2-1; TCRdb reports TRBD1, a call that lacks DNA to check it against. Looked up from germline, CDR1 is MNHEY and CDR2 is SMNVEV (reference sequence). The CDR3 is made up of 13 amino acids. CDR3 loop: CASRQGGVGEQFF.

This chain uses TRBV6-2 or TRBV6-3 with TRBJ2-2; without DNA, the TCRdb call of TRBD1 cannot be checked. The CDR3 contains 16 residues. The germline CDR1 and CDR2 sequences are MNHEY and SVGEGT. The CDR3 region is CASSHGRTGGTGELFF.

The rearrangement links TRBV13 to TRBJ2-2; the D gene TCRdb calls, TRBD2, cannot be checked with no DNA. This CDR3 comprises 14 residues. CDR1 is PRHDT and CDR2 is FYEKMQ in the germline V gene (reference sequence). CDR3 protein: CASSRTSFAGELFF.

The chain carries TRBV10-3 and TRBJ2-2; checking the TCRdb D call of TRBD1 is not possible without DNA. The CDR3 is made up of 14 amino acids. Germline CDR1 and CDR2: ENHRY and SYGVKD. CDR3 region: CAIAGDINTGELFF.

The gene calls are TRBV28 and TRBJ2-5; TCRdb designates TRBD1, a call that cannot be tested without DNA. The CDR3 is 16 amino acids. Germline loops: CDR1 MDHEN, CDR2 SYDVKM. CDR3 in amino acids: CASSSPDRTYLETQYF.

The rearrangement links TRBV12-3 or TRBV12-4 to TRBJ2-3; TCRdb's assignment of TRBD2 cannot be checked, as there is no DNA. This CDR3 has 15 residues. CDR3 residues: CASRWTRNGTDTQYF.

The chain employs TRBV12-3 or TRBV12-4 and TRBJ2-7; TCRdb lists TRBD1, though no DNA is available to test this call. The CDR3 is 13 residues long. CDR3: CASSHGTAYEQYF.

The chain uses TRBV6-5 and TRBJ1-4. CDR1 is MNHEY, CDR2 SVGAGI, per germline. The CDR3 runs 17 residues. CDR3 sequence reads: CASSWGWGGGTNEKLFF.

V and J are TRBV9 and TRBJ2-1. The germline CDR1 and CDR2 sequences are SGDLS and YYNGEE. CDR3 length: 16 amino acids. The CDR3 region is CASSVDPQSSYNEQFF. Drawing the rest from reference TRBV9 and TRBJ2-1, the complete variable domain is DSGVTQTPKHLITATGQRVTLRCSPRSGDLSVYWYQQSLDQGLQFLIQYYNGEERAKGNILERFSAQQFPDLHSELNLSSLELGDSALYFCASSVDPQSSYNEQFFGPGTRLTVL.

The V gene is TRBV5-5, the J gene TRBJ2-1; the D call from TCRdb, TRBD1, cannot be confirmed without DNA. This CDR3 spans 16 amino acids. CDR1 and CDR2 from the germline V gene are SGHKS and YYEKEE (reference sequence). The CDR3 reads CASSLGGPVRTNEQFF.